These 17 T cell receptor beta chains were all obtained from the same sample, sequenced in a study of blood T cells in healthy people across ages. The authors ran a second PCR of roughly 6 to 12 cycles using a sample-barcoded 5' primer and a J-beta primer mix. MiXCR, run by TCRdb on the 5' RACE reads, gives a single entry per CDR3 protein. The sample yields around 750,000 distinct CDR3 sequences, roughly 50% seen once. The source material was blood. Every receptor here comes from a man at least 80 years old in good health.

This sequence joins TRBV5-5 and TRBJ2-5; 8 bases are a match to TRBD1. Germline V gene lookup returns CDR1 SGHKS and CDR2 YYEKEE (reference sequence). With V trimmed by 0 bases and J by 5 bases, 6 bases remained unmatched. The CDR3 consists of 15 residues. Written as DNA, the CDR3 is TGTGCCAGCAGCTTGGGGGGGACAGGACCCGAGACCCAGTACTTC. It translates to CASSLGGTGPETQYF.

The V and J genes are TRBV6-6 and TRBJ2-3, with D perhaps matching TRBD2 (6 bases). Looked up from germline, CDR1 is MNHNY and CDR2 is SVGAGI (reference sequence). V was pared by 7 bases and J by 1 base, with 9 bases between. The CDR3 length is 13 residues. CDR3 nucleotide sequence: TGTGCCAGCAAGGAGGGTGGCACAGATACGCAGTATTTT. Translated, it gives CASKEGGTDTQYF.

Only one count was recorded for this clonotype. This rearrangement joins TRBV9 to TRBJ2-1; 12 positions match TRBD2. Germline V gene lookup returns CDR1 SGDLS and CDR2 YYNGEE. CDR3 length equals 15 residues. Germline trimming cut 3 bases from V and 14 bases from J; bases unmatched to any gene: 12. The DNA of the CDR3 is TGTGCCAGCAGCGCCCTAGCGGGAGGGCCCGATGCGGAGTTCTTC. Amino acid sequence: CASSALAGGPDAEFF.

The chain joins TRBV9 to TRBJ2-2; D not resolved. Germline lookup yields CDR1 SGDLS and CDR2 YYNGEE. Trimming left V 0 bases short and J 6 bases short, with 3 bases between. The CDR3 runs 12 residues. The CDR3 protein is CASSVEAGELFF. The CDR3 region has the DNA TGTGCCAGCAGCGTAGAGGCCGGGGAGCTGTTTTTT. Full variable domain (rest looked up from reference TRBV9 and TRBJ2-2): DSGVTQTPKHLITATGQRVTLRCSPRSGDLSVYWYQQSLDQGLQFLIQYYNGEERAKGNILERFSAQQFPDLHSELNLSSLELGDSALYFCASSVEAGELFFGEGSRLTVL.

The chain couples TRBV6-5 to TRBJ1-6; weak D call: TRBD1 (6 bases). Between the trimmed V and J ends, which lost 0 bases and 10 bases, there was a span of 13 bases. CDR3 length: 15 residues. Germline V CDR1 and CDR2: MNHEY, SVGAGI. This chain's CDR3 is CASSYSGTGQSPLHF. The CDR3, as DNA: TGTGCCAGCAGTTACTCAGGAACAGGGCAATCACCCCTCCACTTT.

This clonotype was seen once. The DNA for the CDR3 is TGCAGCGTTGAGCCCCTGACAGGGGGCGGCTACGAGCAGTACTTC. It codes for CSVEPLTGGGYEQYF. The rearrangement joins TRBV29-1 to TRBJ2-7, with 10 bases that match TRBD1. Germline values: CDR1 SQVTM, CDR2 ANQGSEA. The CDR3 sequence is 15 residues long. Trimming cost V 3 bases and J 3 bases; bases outside gene matches: 8.

The chain employs TRBV9 and TRBJ2-4, with TRBD2 matching 14 bases. The CDR3 sequence is 18 residues long. J gave up 0 bases and V 3 bases, and 5 bases lay outside the gene matches. Looked up from germline, CDR1 is SGDLS and CDR2 is YYNGEE. CDR3: CASSAEGLAGEAKNIQYF. The CDR3 DNA sequence: TGTGCCAGCAGCGCAGAGGGACTAGCGGGAGAAGCCAAAAACATTCAGTACTTC.

In this sample, this clonotype turned up once. The chain links TRBV7-2 to TRBJ1-2, with D hard to call. The CDR3 runs to 15 residues. V gave up 4 bases and J gave up 0 bases, with 12 bases separating them. Germline lookup yields CDR1 SGHTA and CDR2 FQGNSA. The CDR3 DNA sequence: TGTGCCAGCAGCTCTACCGGGCCTGCTAACTATGGCTACACCTTC. It translates to CASSSTGPANYGYTF.

This chain uses TRBV7-2 with TRBJ2-7; 8 nucleotides align to TRBD2. Germline values: CDR1 SGHTA, CDR2 FQGNSA. The CDR3 consists of 17 residues. The junction had 11 bases not matched to a gene; V was cut back by 1 base and J by 3 bases. CDR3 amino acids: CASSLGPSLGLGYEQYF. DNA for the CDR3: TGTGCCAGCAGCTTAGGGCCCTCCCTGGGACTAGGCTACGAGCAGTACTTC.

The chain carries TRBV20-1 and TRBJ1-1; possible D gene TRBD1, 6 bases. The germline gives CDR1 DFQATT, CDR2 SNEGSKA (reference sequence). V was clipped by 6 bases and J by 4 bases, with 15 bases between them. The CDR3 loop spans 13 amino acids. As DNA, the CDR3 is TGCAGTGCCCACATACAGGGATCCACTGAAGCTTTCTTT. Its translation: CSAHIQGSTEAFF.

The chain joins TRBV6-6 to TRBJ1-1; D call uncertain. The length of the CDR3 is 13 residues. In germline, CDR1 is MNHNY, CDR2 SVGAGI (reference sequence). V was pared by 11 bases and J by 2 bases, with 15 bases between. The CDR3 coding sequence is TGTGCCGGGTCGGCCGGACCTAACACTGAAGCTTTCTTT. It encodes CAGSAGPNTEAFF.

A few counts support this clonotype. The chain uses TRBV7-9 and TRBJ2-7; tentative D call: TRBD2 (6 bases). Germline loops: CDR1 SEHNR, CDR2 FQNEAQ (reference sequence). The length of the CDR3 is 15 residues. With 5 bases removed from V and 4 bases from J, the gap between germline ends came to 18 bases. This CDR3 reads CASSPVGRFGYEQYF. CDR3 DNA: TGTGCCAGCAGCCCGGTAGGGAGGTTCGGGTACGAGCAGTACTTC.

V usage is TRBV5-1 and J usage is TRBJ1-6; no clear D gene. The germline gives CDR1 SGHRS, CDR2 YFSETQ. V was trimmed by 4 bases and J by 7 bases, leaving 18 bases between them. The CDR3 sequence is 16 residues long. CDR3 in amino acids: CASSVDLETQNSPLHF. CDR3 sequence (DNA): TGCGCCAGCAGCGTGGACCTCGAGACACAGAATTCACCCCTCCACTTT.

The chain uses TRBV29-1 and TRBJ2-5, with D hard to call. The germline CDR1 and CDR2 sequences are SQVTM and ANQGSEA. The CDR3 has 12 amino acids. Trimming took off 4 bases at V and 11 bases at J, with 17 bases between the two ends. CDR3 amino acids: CSVGLPRGEQYF. The DNA for the CDR3 is TGCAGCGTTGGTCTCCCACGTGGTGAGCAGTACTTC.

V gene TRBV29-1 combines with J gene TRBJ2-1, with TRBD1 matching over 12 bases. The CDR3 spans 13 residues. Germline V CDR1 and CDR2: SQVTM, ANQGSEA. V shed 6 bases, J shed 10 bases, and the junction held 7 bases outside the gene matches. This chain's CDR3 is CSVDTGTGGEQFF. DNA of the CDR3: TGCAGCGTGGACACCGGGACAGGGGGCGAGCAGTTCTTC.

The chain links TRBV29-1 to TRBJ1-2; D is ambiguous. Germline V lookup: CDR1 SQVTM, CDR2 ANQGSEA. This CDR3 is 14 amino acids long. V was cut by 6 bases and J by 8 bases, with 22 bases left in between. The CDR3 region is CSVPASRASKGYTF. The CDR3 nucleotides are TGCAGCGTGCCCGCAAGTCGTGCGTCGAAGGGCTACACCTTC.

This clonotype has a handful of counts. V and J are TRBV9 and TRBJ2-5; 16 bases agree with TRBD2. The CDR3 is made up of 19 amino acids. Germline CDR1 and CDR2: SGDLS and YYNGEE. Trimming cost V 0 bases and J 4 bases; bases outside gene matches: 9. CDR3 region: CASSVAAGLAGGRGETQYF. Here the CDR3 DNA reads TGTGCCAGCAGCGTAGCGGCGGGACTAGCGGGAGGGCGAGGAGAGACCCAGTACTTC.